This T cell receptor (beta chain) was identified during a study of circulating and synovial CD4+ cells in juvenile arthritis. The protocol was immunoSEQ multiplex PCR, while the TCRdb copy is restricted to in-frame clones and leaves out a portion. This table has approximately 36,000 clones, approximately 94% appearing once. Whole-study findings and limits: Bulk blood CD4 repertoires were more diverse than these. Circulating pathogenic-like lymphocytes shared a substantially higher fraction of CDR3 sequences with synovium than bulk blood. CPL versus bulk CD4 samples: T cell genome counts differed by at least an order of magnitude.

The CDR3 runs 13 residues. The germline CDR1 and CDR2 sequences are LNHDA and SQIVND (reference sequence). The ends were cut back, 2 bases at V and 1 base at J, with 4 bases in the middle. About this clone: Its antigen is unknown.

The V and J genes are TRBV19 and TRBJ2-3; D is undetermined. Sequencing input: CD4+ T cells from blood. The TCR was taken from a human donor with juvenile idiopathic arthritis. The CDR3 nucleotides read TGTGCCAGTAGTATAACGGGCACAGATACGCAGTATTTT. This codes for CASSITGTDTQYF.